The T cell receptor (beta chain) described here comes from a study of PD-L1 blockade in urothelial cancer (dated by TCRdb to about 2017). Study-level background: All patients started therapy around 2014 and received atezolizumab 1,200 mg intravenously every 3 weeks. Patients had an ECOG performance status of 0 or 1 and had received between 0 and 3 prior chemotherapy regimens. The study, an exploratory multi-omic analysis, examined somatic, immune and clinical correlates of response to PD-L1 blockade with atezolizumab in urothelial cancer. TCR sequencing covered pretreatment tumor samples and matched, serially collected peripheral blood taken before and after atezolizumab treatment. In the same patients who had TCR sequencing, pretreatment tumors also underwent whole exome sequencing and RNA sequencing. About 85% of the roughly 29 patients were males with bladder-origin urothelial cancer, and about 65% of the roughly 30 reported a prior smoking history. Blood samples were analyzed at 3 weeks after treatment start (second dose) and at 6 weeks after treatment start. Blood samples gave a median of around 140,000 T cells and 80,000 or so unique TCRs, with a median clonality of about 0.078. Pretreatment blood TCR-seq was available for 30 or so patients, at least one posttreatment blood collection was obtained for 25 or so patients, and tumor TCR-seq was available for 25 or so patients. Durable clinical benefit meant progression-free survival longer than 6 months, and TCR features were also tested against progression-free and overall survival. Several patients reached durable clinical benefit, while 15 to 25 patients did not.

The cohort included about 30 patients with locally advanced or metastatic urothelial carcinoma who were treated at Memorial Sloan Kettering on a trial protocol. Peripheral blood mononuclear cells were collected pretreatment and during treatment, with between 1 and 8 total time points obtained per patient. The Qiagen DNeasy Blood extraction kit was used to purify genomic DNA from total PBMCs and tumor samples. PBMCs were collected pretreatment and during treatment, and were isolated and stored as previously described. Each PCR received spiked-in synthetic TCR analog templates so that absolute template abundance could be estimated from read counts. The immunoSEQ assay was used to amplify TCRbeta CDR3 regions from genomic DNA with bias-controlled V and J gene primers. Sequencing of rearranged TCRbeta segments was done at approximately 20X coverage. Regarding the original processing steps: Clustering was used to correct sequencing errors, and CDR3s were annotated against IMGT so that V, D and J genes could be assigned. Downstream analyses used only productive TCRbeta rearrangements, leaving out any out-of-frame or stop-codon sequences. To compute clonality, Shannon entropy was normalized by the log of the number of unique productive sequences and then subtracted from one. Fisher's exact test with Benjamini-Hochberg correction, using a cutoff of adjusted p below 0.01, was how clones that differed between time points or between blood and tumor were identified. Sourced from immuneACCESS, this table was stored by TCRdb with only in-frame sequences that have V and J called. A share of the clones is absent; for the studies checked, an unresolved V gene accounts for under half, and the remainder has no known explanation. D and trimming were read from the DNA, whereas the V and J calls and clone size are those reported in that table. This sample comprises around 120,000 clones, about 85% of them detected only once. The ten biggest clones cover 2% to 2.5% of the sample.

Paper-wide results and their limitations: Because the sample size was small (n of about 27) and many of the analyses were exploratory, the results are meant to be hypothesis-generating. At 3 weeks after the start of treatment, tumor-associated TCR clones in peripheral blood had expanded more in patients with durable benefit (n of about 21, p = 0.022). A pretreatment peripheral blood TCR clonality below the median was linked to improved progression-free and overall survival.

On this clone: This receptor's antigen is unknown. Qualities for individual bases were not recorded, and no much larger clone is one base off.

This sequence was found in a man in his fifties with urothelial cancer. The input for sequencing was PBMCs, taken around atezolizumab (anti-PD-L1) treatment.

The CDR3 reads as follows: CASSNRGAFDEQYF. Here is the DNA: TGTGCCAGCTCAAACAGGGGGGCGTTTGACGAGCAGTACTTC. The rearranged chain carries TRBV2 and TRBJ2-7; 8 central nucleotides agree with TRBD1. The CDR3 goes from the cysteine to the phenylalanine over 14 residues. Of the read, only the CDR3 DNA is kept; its 42 bases are in frame from base 1. Trimming takes 8 bases off V and 5 bases off J; junction bases not matched to a gene: 11. The germline V gene yields SNHLY for CDR1 and FYNNEI for CDR2.